This T cell receptor beta chain came from a study of T cell repertoires in cytomegalovirus infection. About the study: CMV infection and matching HLA type were both indicated by public TCR beta signatures.

A word on this clonotype: Its target is unknown.

Whole-study findings and limits: The cumulative frequency of public TCR beta families identified carriers of CMV plus the relevant HLA. HLA-C-restricted CMV clonotypes gave the most frequent clonotype in two of eight donors.

TCRdb reanalysed the reads using MiXCR and keeps one entry per CDR3 protein. Here the sample spans fewer than 300,000 distinct CDR3 sequences, roughly 25% being singletons. Sequencing was done on a sample of PBMCs. This sequence originates from a human donor in good health (CMV status not recorded). Some clones in this sample may be carry-over from other donors' samples.

The CDR3 DNA follows: TGCAGTGCTAGAACTCAGGGAGTCAATGAAAAACTGTTTTTT. It encodes CSARTQGVNEKLFF. V usage is TRBV20-1 and J usage is TRBJ1-4; D is possibly TRBD1 (5 bases). Trimming cost V 2 bases and J 5 bases, with 12 bases left between them. The CDR3 totals 14 residues. CDR1 DFQATT and CDR2 SNEGSKA come from the germline V gene (reference sequence).